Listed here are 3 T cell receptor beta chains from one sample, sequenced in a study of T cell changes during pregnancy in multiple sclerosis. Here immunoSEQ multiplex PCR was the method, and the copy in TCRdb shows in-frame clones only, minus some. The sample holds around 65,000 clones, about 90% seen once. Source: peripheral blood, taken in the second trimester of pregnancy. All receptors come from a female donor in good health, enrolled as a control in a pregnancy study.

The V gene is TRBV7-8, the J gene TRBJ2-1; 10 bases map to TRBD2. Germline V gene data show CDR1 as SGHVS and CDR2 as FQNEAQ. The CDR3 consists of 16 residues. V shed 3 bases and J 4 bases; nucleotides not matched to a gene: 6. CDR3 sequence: CASSFRAAGGYNEQFF. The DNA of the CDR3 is TGTGCCAGCAGCTTCCGAGCAGCGGGAGGGTACAATGAGCAGTTCTTC.

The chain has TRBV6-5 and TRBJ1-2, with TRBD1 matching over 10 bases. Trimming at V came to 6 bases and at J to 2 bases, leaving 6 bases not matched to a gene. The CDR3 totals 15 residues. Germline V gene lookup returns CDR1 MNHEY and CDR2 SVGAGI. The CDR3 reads CASRDPGQGNYGYTF. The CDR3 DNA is TGTGCCAGCAGAGACCCGGGACAGGGGAACTATGGCTACACCTTC.

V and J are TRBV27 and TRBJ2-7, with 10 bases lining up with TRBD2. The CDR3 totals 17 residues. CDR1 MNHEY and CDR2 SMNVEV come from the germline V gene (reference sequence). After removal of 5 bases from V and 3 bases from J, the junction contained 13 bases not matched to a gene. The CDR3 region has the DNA TGTGCCAGCAGTCCCCACCCTAGCGGGAGTGCGGGCTACGAGCAGTACTTC. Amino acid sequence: CASSPHPSGSAGYEQYF.